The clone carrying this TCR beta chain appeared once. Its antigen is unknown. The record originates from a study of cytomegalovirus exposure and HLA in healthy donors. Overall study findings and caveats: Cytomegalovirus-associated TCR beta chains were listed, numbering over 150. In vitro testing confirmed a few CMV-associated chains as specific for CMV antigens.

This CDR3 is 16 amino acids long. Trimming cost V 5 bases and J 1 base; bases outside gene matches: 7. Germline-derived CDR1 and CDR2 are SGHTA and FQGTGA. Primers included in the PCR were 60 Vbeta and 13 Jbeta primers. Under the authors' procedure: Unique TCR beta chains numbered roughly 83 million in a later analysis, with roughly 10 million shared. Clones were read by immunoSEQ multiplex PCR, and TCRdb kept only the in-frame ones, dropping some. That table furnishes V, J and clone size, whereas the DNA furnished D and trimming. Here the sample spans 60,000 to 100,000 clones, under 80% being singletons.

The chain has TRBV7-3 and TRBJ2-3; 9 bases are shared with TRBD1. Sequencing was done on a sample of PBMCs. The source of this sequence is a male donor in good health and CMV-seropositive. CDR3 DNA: TGTGCCAGCAGCCCCGGGACAGGGAAGGGCACAGATACGCAGTATTTT. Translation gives CASSPGTGKGTDTQYF.